This entry is about one TCR beta chain. The target antigen is unknown. Assembly of TCR beta libraries relied on iRepertoire HTBI primers together with Arm-PCR of CDR3 regions. In the original processing: Overall, samples carried approximately 56 TRBV and over 12 TRBJ segments. TCRdb used MiXCR to reprocess the multiplex PCR reads, holding one entry per CDR3 protein. The V and J calls and clone size come from TCRdb's table, not from the authors' own analysis. The sample has roughly 420,000 distinct CDR3 sequences; approximately 16% are singletons. The data originate from a study of regulatory T cells in long-lasting Graves disease. CDR3 length: 14 residues. The V and J ends lost 6 bases and 3 bases, in that order; junction bases with no gene match: 7. CDR1 and CDR2 from the germline V gene are KGHSH and LQKENI. Regarding the study as a whole: Newly diagnosed patients shared 950 to 1,000 public clonotypes; persistent patients shared more than 2,500.

Time point noted: newly diagnosed GD, antithyroid drugs for less than 3 months. PBMC RNA was the source of the TCR library. The same sample was also used in a study of T cells in Graves' hyperthyroidism and ophthalmopathy.

Sequenced here: peripheral blood mononuclear cells (PBMCs), sampled at new diagnosis, from a patient treated with antithyroid drugs. This clonotype was obtained from a woman aged 18-30 years with Graves disease. V usage is TRBV18 and J usage is TRBJ1-1; 7 nucleotides agree with TRBD1. CDR3: CASSRTGQYTEAFF. The CDR3 DNA is TGTGCCAGCTCGCGCACGGGACAGTACACTGAAGCTTTCTTT. The whole variable domain, remainder taken from reference TRBV18 and TRBJ1-1, is NAGVMQNPRHLVRRRGQEARLRCSPMKGHSHVYWYRQLPEEGLKFMVYLQKENIIDESGMPKERFSAEFPKEGPSILRIQQVVRGDSAAYFCASSRTGQYTEAFFGQGTRLTVV.